Shown below are 14 T cell receptor beta chains from a single sample sequenced in a study of blood T cell repertoires in COVID-19. Libraries were prepared by immunoSEQ multiplex PCR; TCRdb keeps only in-frame clonotypes and omits some of them. The table shows tens of thousands of clones, with 89% occurring only once. The sample was peripheral blood. These receptor sequences come from a man aged 55-75 years with COVID-19, enrolled during active disease.

The V and J genes are TRBV30 and TRBJ2-5, with a weak D call TRBD1 (6 bases). Germline V gene lookup returns CDR1 GTSNPN and CDR2 SVGIG (reference sequence). With 0 bases removed from V and 5 bases from J, the gap between germline ends came to 16 bases. This CDR3 has 15 residues. The CDR3 DNA is TGTGCCTGGAGTGTACGGTGGGGGCCGAAGGAGACCCAGTACTTC. Its protein is CAWSVRWGPKETQYF.

V is TRBV5-4 and J is TRBJ1-2; 7 bases match TRBD1. J gave up 0 bases and V 6 bases, and 8 bases lay outside the gene matches. The CDR3 covers 15 residues. The germline V gene encodes CDR1 SGHNT and CDR2 YYREEE (reference sequence). For the CDR3, the DNA is TGTGCCAGCACCTACATTACAGGGGCTAACTATGGCTACACCTTC. Translated, it gives CASTYITGANYGYTF.

The rearrangement links TRBV18 to TRBJ2-3, with 10 bases matching TRBD2. The CDR3 length is 15 residues. Losses at the gene ends were 6 bases for V and 0 bases for J; bases not matched to a gene: 3. Germline V gene lookup returns CDR1 KGHSH and CDR2 LQKENI. CDR3 amino acids: CASSSLAGSTDTQYF. DNA of the CDR3: TGTGCCAGCTCCTCACTAGCGGGGAGCACAGATACGCAGTATTTT.

The J gene is TRBJ1-5, the V gene TRBV19; the match to TRBD1 covers 9 bases. V was pared by 1 base and J by 2 bases, with 9 bases of the junction left unmatched. Germline V gives CDR1 LNHDA, CDR2 SQIVND (reference sequence). The CDR3 is made up of 18 amino acids. CDR3: CASSIGYTGGEGNQPQHF. Here the CDR3 DNA reads TGTGCCAGTAGTATAGGATATACAGGGGGCGAAGGCAATCAGCCCCAGCATTTT.

V and J are TRBV10-1 and TRBJ2-1, with D unresolved. V was shortened by 0 bases and J by 5 bases, with 5 bases between the two germline ends. From germline, CDR1 is WNHNN and CDR2 SYGVQD (reference sequence). This CDR3 contains 13 residues. Written as DNA, the CDR3 is TGCGCCAGCAGTGAGTCTTTAAACAATGAGCAGTTCTTC. Amino acids: CASSESLNNEQFF.

V usage is TRBV4-1 and J usage is TRBJ1-4; D gene ambiguous. The germline CDR1 and CDR2 sequences are MGHRA and YSYEKL. The V and J ends lost 4 bases and 7 bases respectively, with 16 bases between them. This CDR3 contains 15 residues. Written as DNA, the CDR3 is TGCGCCAGCAGCCCTTCGGGAAAGGGTATTGAAAAACTGTTTTTT. It translates to CASSPSGKGIEKLFF.

This clone was observed once. The chain employs TRBV9 and TRBJ2-2; possibly TRBD2 for D (7 bases). Germline-derived CDR1 and CDR2 are SGDLS and YYNGEE. The CDR3 runs 15 residues. The V end was cut by 4 bases, the J end by 3 bases, with 13 bases between. This CDR3 is CASSPGGGDTGELFF. Written as DNA, the CDR3 is TGTGCCAGCAGCCCCGGAGGGGGGGACACCGGGGAGCTGTTTTTT. The full variable domain, completed using reference TRBV9 and TRBJ2-2, is DSGVTQTPKHLITATGQRVTLRCSPRSGDLSVYWYQQSLDQGLQFLIQYYNGEERAKGNILERFSAQQFPDLHSELNLSSLELGDSALYFCASSPGGGDTGELFFGEGSRLTVL.

This clone appeared a single time. This chain joins TRBV3-1 (or the pseudogene TRBV3-2) and TRBJ2-1, with 7 bases that match TRBD1. The CDR3 has 13 amino acids. Trimming cost V 0 bases and J 12 bases; bases outside gene matches: 5. The V gene's germline CDR1 is LGHDT and CDR2 YNNKEL (reference sequence). The CDR3 region is CASSQEDRAGQFF. CDR3 coding DNA: TGTGCCAGCAGCCAAGAAGACAGGGCTGGGCAGTTCTTC.

The sample holds a few counts of this clone. CDR3 DNA: TGCGCCAGCAGCGGGACAGTGGATGGGCAGCCCCAGCATTTT. Translating gives CASSGTVDGQPQHF. The chain has TRBV10-2 and TRBJ1-5; 7 bases agree with TRBD1. CDR3 length equals 14 residues. V was clipped by 6 bases and J by 7 bases; unmatched bases: 9. In germline, CDR1 is WSHSY, CDR2 SAAADI.

The chain is built from TRBV2 and TRBJ2-2, with D maybe TRBD2 (6 bases). V was pared by 11 bases and J by 3 bases, with 16 bases between. The length of the CDR3 is 14 residues. The germline gives CDR1 SNHLY, CDR2 FYNNEI. The CDR3, as DNA: TGTGCCCGGGGGACGAAGCCCCACACCGGGGAGCTGTTTTTT. It codes for CARGTKPHTGELFF.

This chain joins TRBV7-9 and TRBJ1-2, with TRBD1 matching 7 bases. With 5 bases clipped from V and 8 bases from J, the junction kept 8 bases outside the gene matches. The germline gives CDR1 SEHNR, CDR2 FQNEAQ (reference sequence). The CDR3 runs 13 residues. The CDR3: CASSPDRVGGYTF. The CDR3 region has the DNA TGTGCCAGCAGCCCCGACAGGGTCGGAGGCTACACCTTC.

This chain connects TRBV9 to TRBJ1-2, with unresolved D. Germline CDR1 is SGDLS and CDR2 is YYNGEE. The CDR3 has 13 amino acids. The V end was cut by 0 bases, the J end by 2 bases, with 5 bases between. CDR3 protein: CASSVVQNYGYTF. The CDR3 DNA reads TGTGCCAGCAGCGTAGTACAAAACTATGGCTACACCTTC.

The genes are TRBV7-2 and TRBJ2-7; a possible D gene is TRBD1 (6 bases). With 5 bases removed from V and 0 bases from J, the gap between germline ends came to 11 bases. Germline V gene data show CDR1 as SGHTA and CDR2 as FQGNSA. The CDR3 has 14 amino acids. CDR3 region: CASSKRTVSYEQYF. The DNA of the CDR3 is TGTGCCAGCAGCAAACGGACAGTCTCCTACGAGCAGTACTTC.

Of note for this clone: This sample includes further DNA sequences coding for the same CDR3. The chain joins TRBV30 to TRBJ2-7, with a tentative D call TRBD2 (6 bases). The germline gives CDR1 GTSNPN, CDR2 SVGIG (reference sequence). Trimming pared 0 bases from V and 4 bases from J, leaving 10 bases between. There are 13 residues in the CDR3. This CDR3 reads CAWSVGGGYEQYF. The CDR3 DNA is TGTGCCTGGAGTGTAGGAGGAGGGTACGAGCAGTACTTC. Together with reference TRBV30 and TRBJ2-7, the CDR3 gives the full variable domain: SQTIHQWPATLVQPVGSPLSLECTVEGTSNPNLYWYRQAAGRGLQLLFYSVGIGQISSEVPQNLSASRPQDRQFILSSKKLLLSDSGFYLCAWSVGGGYEQYFGPGTRLTVT.